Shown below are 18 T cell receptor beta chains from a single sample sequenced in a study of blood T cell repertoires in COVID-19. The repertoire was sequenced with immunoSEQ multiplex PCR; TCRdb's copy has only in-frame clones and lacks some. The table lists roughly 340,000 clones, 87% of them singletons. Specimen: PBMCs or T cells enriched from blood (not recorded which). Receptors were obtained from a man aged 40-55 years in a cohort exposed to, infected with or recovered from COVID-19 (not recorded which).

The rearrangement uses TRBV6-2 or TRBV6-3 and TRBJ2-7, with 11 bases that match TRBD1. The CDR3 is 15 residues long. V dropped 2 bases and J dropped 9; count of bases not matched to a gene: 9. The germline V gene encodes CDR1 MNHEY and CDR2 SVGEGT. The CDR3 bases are TGTGCCAGCAGTTACGATGGACAGGGGGCGGTCGGGCAGTACTTC. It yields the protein CASSYDGQGAVGQYF.

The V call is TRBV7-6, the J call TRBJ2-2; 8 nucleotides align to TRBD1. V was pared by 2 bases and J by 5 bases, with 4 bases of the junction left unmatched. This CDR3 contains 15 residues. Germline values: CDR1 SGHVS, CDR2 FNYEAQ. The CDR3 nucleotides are TGTGCCAGCAGCTTACTCGGACAGGGAACCGGGGAGCTGTTTTTT. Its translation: CASSLLGQGTGELFF. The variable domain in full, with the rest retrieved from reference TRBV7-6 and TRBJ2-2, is GAGVSQSPRYKVTKRGQDVALRCDPISGHVSLYWYRQALGQGPEFLTYFNYEAQQDKSGLPNDRFSAERPEGSISTLTIQRTEQRDSAMYRCASSLLGQGTGELFFGEGSRLTVL.

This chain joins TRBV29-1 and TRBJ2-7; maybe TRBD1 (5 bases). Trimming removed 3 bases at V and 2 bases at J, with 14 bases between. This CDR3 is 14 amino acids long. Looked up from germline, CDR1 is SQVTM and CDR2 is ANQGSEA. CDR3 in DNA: TGCAGCGTTGAGGTGGGGCCCGACCCCTACGAGCAGTACTTC. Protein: CSVEVGPDPYEQYF.

CDR3 residues: CASGNSGTRPYNEQFF. CDR3 in DNA: TGTGCCAGTGGAAATTCCGGGACTAGACCCTACAATGAGCAGTTCTTC. This chain connects TRBV19 to TRBJ2-1; 8 bases map to TRBD2. The trim removed 8 bases at V and 2 bases at J, leaving 11 bases unmatched. Germline lookup yields CDR1 LNHDA and CDR2 SQIVND (reference sequence). The CDR3 spans 16 residues.

The CDR3 region has the DNA TGTGCCTGGAGTCAGATGCGAGGGACTGAAGCTTTCTTT. It translates to CAWSQMRGTEAFF. V is TRBV30 and J is TRBJ1-1; no clear D gene. The CDR3 contains 13 residues. Germline lookup yields CDR1 GTSNPN and CDR2 SVGIG (reference sequence). V was pared by 2 bases and J by 5 bases, with 12 bases between.

The CDR3 DNA reads as TGTGCCAGCAGTTCGGGACAGGGGGCTCATGAGCAGTTCTTC. Translating gives CASSSGQGAHEQFF. The genes are TRBV28 and TRBJ2-1; the match to TRBD1 covers 12 bases. The CDR3 spans 14 residues. The germline V gene encodes CDR1 MDHEN and CDR2 SYDVKM. Losses at the gene ends were 4 bases for V and 8 bases for J; bases not matched to a gene: 3.

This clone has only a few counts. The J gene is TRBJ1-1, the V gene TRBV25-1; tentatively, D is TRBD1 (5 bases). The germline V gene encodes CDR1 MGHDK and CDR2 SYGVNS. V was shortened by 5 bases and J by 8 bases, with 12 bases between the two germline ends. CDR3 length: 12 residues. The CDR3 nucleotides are TGTGCCAGCAGTCCGCAGGGTGCCGAAGCTTTCTTT. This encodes CASSPQGAEAFF.

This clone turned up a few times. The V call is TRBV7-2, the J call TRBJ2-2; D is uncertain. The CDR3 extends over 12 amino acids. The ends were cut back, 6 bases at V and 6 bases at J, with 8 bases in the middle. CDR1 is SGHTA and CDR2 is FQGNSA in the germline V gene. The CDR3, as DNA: TGTGCCAGCAGACTTTACCCCGGGGAGCTGTTTTTT. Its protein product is CASRLYPGELFF.

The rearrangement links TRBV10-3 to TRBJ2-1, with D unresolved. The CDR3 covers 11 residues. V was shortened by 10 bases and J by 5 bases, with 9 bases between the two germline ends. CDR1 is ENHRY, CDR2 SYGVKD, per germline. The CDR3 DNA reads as TGTGCCAGCAAATTAGACAATGAGCAGTTCTTC. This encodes CASKLDNEQFF.

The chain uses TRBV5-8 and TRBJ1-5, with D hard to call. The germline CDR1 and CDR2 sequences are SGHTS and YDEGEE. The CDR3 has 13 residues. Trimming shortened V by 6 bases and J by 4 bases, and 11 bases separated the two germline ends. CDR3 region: CASTNEENQPQHF. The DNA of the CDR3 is TGTGCCAGCACCAACGAGGAGAATCAGCCCCAGCATTTT. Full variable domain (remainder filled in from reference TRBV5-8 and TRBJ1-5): EAGVTQSPTHLIKTRGQQATLRCSPISGHTSVYWYQQALGLGLQFLLWYDEGEERNRGNFPPRFSGRQFPNYSSELNVNALELEDSALYLCASTNEENQPQHFGDGTRLSIL.

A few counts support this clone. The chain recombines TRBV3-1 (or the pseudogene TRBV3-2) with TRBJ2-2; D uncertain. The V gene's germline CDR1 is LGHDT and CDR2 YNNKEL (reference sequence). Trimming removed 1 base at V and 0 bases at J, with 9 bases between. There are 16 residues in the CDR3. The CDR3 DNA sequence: TGTGCCAGCAGCCAAGCTAGAGGTTCGAACACCGGGGAGCTGTTTTTT. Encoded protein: CASSQARGSNTGELFF.

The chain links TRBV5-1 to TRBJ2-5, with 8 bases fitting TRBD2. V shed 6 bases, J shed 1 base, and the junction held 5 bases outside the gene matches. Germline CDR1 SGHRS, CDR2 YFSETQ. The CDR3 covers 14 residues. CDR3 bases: TGCGCCAGCAAAAGCGGGAGTCGCCAAGAGACCCAGTACTTC. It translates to CASKSGSRQETQYF.

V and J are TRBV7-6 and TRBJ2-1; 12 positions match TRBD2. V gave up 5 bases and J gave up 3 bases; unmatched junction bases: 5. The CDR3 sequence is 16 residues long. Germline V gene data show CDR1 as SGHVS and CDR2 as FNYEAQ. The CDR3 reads CASSKWTSGIYNEQFF. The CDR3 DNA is TGTGCCAGCAGCAAATGGACTAGCGGGATCTACAATGAGCAGTTCTTC. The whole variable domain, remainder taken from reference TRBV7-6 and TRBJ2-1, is GAGVSQSPRYKVTKRGQDVALRCDPISGHVSLYWYRQALGQGPEFLTYFNYEAQQDKSGLPNDRFSAERPEGSISTLTIQRTEQRDSAMYRCASSKWTSGIYNEQFFGPGTRLTVL.

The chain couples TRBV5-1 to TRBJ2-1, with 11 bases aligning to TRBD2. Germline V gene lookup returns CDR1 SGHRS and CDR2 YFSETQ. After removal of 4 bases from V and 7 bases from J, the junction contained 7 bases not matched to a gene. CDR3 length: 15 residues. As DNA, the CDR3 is TGCGCCAGCAGCCCCACTAGCGGGAGTCGGAATGAGCAGTTCTTC. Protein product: CASSPTSGSRNEQFF. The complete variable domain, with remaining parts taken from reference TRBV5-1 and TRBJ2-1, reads KAGVTQTPRYLIKTRGQQVTLSCSPISGHRSVSWYQQTPGQGLQFLFEYFSETQRNKGNFPGRFSGRQFSNSRSEMNVSTLELGDSALYLCASSPTSGSRNEQFFGPGTRLTVL.

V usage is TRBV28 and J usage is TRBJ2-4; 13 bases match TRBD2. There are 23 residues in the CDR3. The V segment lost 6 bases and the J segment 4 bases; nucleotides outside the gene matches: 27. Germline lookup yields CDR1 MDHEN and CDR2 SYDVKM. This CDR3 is CASSSYTSGRAASYPGMKNIQYF. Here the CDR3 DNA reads TGTGCCAGCAGCTCTTACACTAGCGGGAGGGCCGCGTCTTACCCCGGGATGAAAAACATTCAGTACTTC.

The CDR3 region is CASSLGLAGVSYEQYF. The CDR3 DNA is TGTGCCAGCAGCTTGGGGCTAGCGGGAGTAAGCTACGAGCAGTACTTC. The V call is TRBV5-4, the J call TRBJ2-7; 10 nucleotides line up with TRBD2. This CDR3 contains 16 residues. From germline, CDR1 is SGHNT and CDR2 YYREEE (reference sequence). V trimming: 0 bases; J trimming: 3 bases; junction bases outside the gene matches: 6.

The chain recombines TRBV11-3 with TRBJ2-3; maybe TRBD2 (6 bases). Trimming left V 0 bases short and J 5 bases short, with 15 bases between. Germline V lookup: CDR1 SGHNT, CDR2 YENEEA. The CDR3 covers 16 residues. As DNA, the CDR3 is TGTGCCAGCAGCTTAGATGGCGGGACGTCGGAAGATACGCAGTATTTT. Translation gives CASSLDGGTSEDTQYF.

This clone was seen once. The CDR3 bases are TGCGCCAGCAGACAGGGACGGATGAACACTGAAGCTTTCTTT. Protein: CASRQGRMNTEAFF. The chain recombines TRBV5-1 with TRBJ1-1; TRBD1 is a possible D gene (6 bases). Germline CDR1 and CDR2: SGHRS and YFSETQ. V was clipped by 5 bases and J by 0 bases, with 11 bases between them. CDR3 length: 14 residues.